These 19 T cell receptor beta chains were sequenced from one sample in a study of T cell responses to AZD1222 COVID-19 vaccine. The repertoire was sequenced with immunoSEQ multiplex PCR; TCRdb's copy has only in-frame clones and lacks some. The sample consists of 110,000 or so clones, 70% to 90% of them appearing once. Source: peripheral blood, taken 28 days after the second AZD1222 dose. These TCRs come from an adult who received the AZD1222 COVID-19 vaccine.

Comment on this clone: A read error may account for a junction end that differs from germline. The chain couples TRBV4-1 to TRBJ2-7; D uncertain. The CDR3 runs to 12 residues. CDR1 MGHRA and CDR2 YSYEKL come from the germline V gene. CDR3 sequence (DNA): TGCGCCAGCGGCCAGACCTCCTACGAGCAGTACTTC. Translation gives CASGQTSYEQYF.

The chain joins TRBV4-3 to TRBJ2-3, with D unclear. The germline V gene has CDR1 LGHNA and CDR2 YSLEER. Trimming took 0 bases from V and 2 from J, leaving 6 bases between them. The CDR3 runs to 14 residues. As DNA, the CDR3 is TGCGCCAGCAGCCAAGATCGGGTCACAGATACGCAGTATTTT. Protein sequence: CASSQDRVTDTQYF.

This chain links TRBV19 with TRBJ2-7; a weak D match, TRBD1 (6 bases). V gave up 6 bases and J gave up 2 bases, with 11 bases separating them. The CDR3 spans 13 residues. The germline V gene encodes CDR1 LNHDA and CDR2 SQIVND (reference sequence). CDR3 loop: CASSPTGPYEQYF. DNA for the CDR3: TGTGCCAGTAGCCCGACAGGCCCCTACGAGCAGTACTTC. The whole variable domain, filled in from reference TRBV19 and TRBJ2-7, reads DGGITQSPKYLFRKEGQNVTLSCEQNLNHDAMYWYRQDPGQGLRLIYYSQIVNDFQKGDIAEGYSVSREKKESFPLTVTSAQKNPTAFYLCASSPTGPYEQYFGPGTRLTVT.

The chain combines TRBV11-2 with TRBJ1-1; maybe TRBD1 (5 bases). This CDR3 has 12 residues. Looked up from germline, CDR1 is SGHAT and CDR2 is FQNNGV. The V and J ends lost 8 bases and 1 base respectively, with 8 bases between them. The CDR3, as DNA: TGTGCCAGCGGGGCTAGGAACACTGAAGCTTTCTTT. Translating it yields CASGARNTEAFF.

CDR3 sequence reads: CASGWGTDTQYF. CDR3 DNA: TGTGCCAGTGGTTGGGGCACAGATACGCAGTATTTT. The chain combines TRBV19 with TRBJ2-3; no definite D call. Trimming left V 8 bases short and J 1 base short, with 7 bases between. The V gene's germline CDR1 is LNHDA and CDR2 SQIVND (reference sequence). This CDR3 is built from 12 residues.

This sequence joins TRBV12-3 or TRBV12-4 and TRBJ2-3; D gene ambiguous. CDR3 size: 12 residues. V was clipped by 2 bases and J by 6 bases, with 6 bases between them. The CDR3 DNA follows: TGTGCCAGCAGTTTATTGGGGGATACGCAGTATTTT. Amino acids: CASSLLGDTQYF.

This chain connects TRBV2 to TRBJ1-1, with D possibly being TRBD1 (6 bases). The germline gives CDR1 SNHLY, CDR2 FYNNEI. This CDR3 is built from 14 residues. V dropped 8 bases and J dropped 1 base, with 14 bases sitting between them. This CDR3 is CASAPDSRNTEAFF. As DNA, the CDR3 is TGTGCCAGCGCCCCGGACAGCAGGAACACTGAAGCTTTCTTT.

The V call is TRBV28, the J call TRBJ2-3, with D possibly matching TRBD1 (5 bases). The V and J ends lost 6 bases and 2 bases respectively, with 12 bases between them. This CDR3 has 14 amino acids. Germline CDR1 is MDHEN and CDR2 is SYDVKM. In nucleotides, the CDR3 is TGTGCCAGCAGAACCGGACACTACACAGATACGCAGTATTTT. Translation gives CASRTGHYTDTQYF.

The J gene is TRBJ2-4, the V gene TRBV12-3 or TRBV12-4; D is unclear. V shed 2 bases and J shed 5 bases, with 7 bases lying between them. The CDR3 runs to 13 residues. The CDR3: CASSLRTENIQYF. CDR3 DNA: TGTGCCAGCAGTTTAAGGACCGAAAACATTCAGTACTTC.

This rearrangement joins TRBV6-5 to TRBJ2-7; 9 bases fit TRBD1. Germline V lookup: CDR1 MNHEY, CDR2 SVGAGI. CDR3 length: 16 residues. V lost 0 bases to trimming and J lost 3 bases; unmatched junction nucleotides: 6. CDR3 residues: CASSYSVTGGVYEQYF. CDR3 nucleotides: TGTGCCAGCAGTTACTCAGTAACAGGGGGCGTCTACGAGCAGTACTTC.

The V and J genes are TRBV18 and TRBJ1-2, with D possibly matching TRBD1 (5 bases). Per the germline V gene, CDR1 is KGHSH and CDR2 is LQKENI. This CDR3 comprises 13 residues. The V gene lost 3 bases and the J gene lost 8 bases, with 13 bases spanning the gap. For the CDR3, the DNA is TGTGCCAGCTCACCGCGGGACGGTTGGGGCTACACCTTC. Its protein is CASSPRDGWGYTF. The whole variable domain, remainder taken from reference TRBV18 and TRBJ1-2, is NAGVMQNPRHLVRRRGQEARLRCSPMKGHSHVYWYRQLPEEGLKFMVYLQKENIIDESGMPKERFSAEFPKEGPSILRIQQVVRGDSAAYFCASSPRDGWGYTFGSGTRLTVV.

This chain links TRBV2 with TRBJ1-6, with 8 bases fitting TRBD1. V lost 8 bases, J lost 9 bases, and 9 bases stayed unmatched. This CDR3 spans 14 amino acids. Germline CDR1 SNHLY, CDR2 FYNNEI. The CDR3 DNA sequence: TGTGCCAGCCAGGGGGACAGGTCAGGTTCACCCCTCCACTTT. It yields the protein CASQGDRSGSPLHF. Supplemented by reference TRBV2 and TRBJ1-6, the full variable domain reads EPEVTQTPSHQVTQMGQEVILRCVPISNHLYFYWYRQILGQKVEFLVSFYNNEISEKSEIFDDQFSVERPDGSNFTLKIRSTKLEDSAMYFCASQGDRSGSPLHFGNGTRLTVT.

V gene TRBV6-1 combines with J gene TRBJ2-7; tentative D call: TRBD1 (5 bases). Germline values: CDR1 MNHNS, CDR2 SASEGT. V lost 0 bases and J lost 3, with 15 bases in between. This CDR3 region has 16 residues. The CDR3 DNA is TGTGCCAGCAGTGAAGCCCTACAGGCCCTTCTCTACGAGCAGTACTTC. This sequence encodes CASSEALQALLYEQYF.

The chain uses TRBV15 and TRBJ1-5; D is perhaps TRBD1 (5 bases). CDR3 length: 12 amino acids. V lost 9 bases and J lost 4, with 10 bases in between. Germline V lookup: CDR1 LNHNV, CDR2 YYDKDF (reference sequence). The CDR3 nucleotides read TGTGCCACGAAAAGGGGTAATCAGCCCCAGCATTTT. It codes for CATKRGNQPQHF.

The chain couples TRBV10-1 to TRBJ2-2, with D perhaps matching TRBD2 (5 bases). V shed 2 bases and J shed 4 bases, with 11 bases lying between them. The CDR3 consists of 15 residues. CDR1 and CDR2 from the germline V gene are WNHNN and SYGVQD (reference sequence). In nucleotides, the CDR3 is TGCGCCAGCAGTGAGGGACTTTCTTCCACCGGGGAGCTGTTTTTT. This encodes CASSEGLSSTGELFF.

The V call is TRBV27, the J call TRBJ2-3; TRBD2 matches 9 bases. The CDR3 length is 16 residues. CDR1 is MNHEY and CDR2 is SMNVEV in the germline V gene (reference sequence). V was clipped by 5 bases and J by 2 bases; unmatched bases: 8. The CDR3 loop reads CASSPLSGGLTDTQYF. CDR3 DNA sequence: TGTGCCAGCAGTCCCCTTAGCGGGGGCCTCACAGATACGCAGTATTTT.

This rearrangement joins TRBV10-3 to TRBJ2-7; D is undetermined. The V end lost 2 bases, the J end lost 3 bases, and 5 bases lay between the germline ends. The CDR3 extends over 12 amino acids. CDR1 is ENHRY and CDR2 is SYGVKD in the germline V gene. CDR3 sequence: CAISELIYEQYF. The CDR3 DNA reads TGTGCCATCAGTGAGCTGATCTACGAGCAGTACTTC.

The chain's CDR3 is CASSEAAGQAFGPQHF. The CDR3 DNA reads as TGTGCCAGCAGTGAAGCGGCAGGGCAAGCATTTGGGCCCCAGCATTTT. The chain joins TRBV6-1 to TRBJ1-5; possibly TRBD1 for D (5 bases). Germline loops: CDR1 MNHNS, CDR2 SASEGT. Trimming removed 0 bases from V and 9 bases from J, with 18 bases in between. The CDR3 is made up of 16 amino acids.

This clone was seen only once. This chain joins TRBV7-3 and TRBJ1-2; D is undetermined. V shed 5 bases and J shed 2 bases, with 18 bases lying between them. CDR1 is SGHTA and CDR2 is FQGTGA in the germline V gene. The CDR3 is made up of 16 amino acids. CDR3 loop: CASSPVPAPTNYGYTF. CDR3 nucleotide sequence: TGTGCCAGCAGCCCCGTCCCGGCTCCAACCAACTATGGCTACACCTTC.